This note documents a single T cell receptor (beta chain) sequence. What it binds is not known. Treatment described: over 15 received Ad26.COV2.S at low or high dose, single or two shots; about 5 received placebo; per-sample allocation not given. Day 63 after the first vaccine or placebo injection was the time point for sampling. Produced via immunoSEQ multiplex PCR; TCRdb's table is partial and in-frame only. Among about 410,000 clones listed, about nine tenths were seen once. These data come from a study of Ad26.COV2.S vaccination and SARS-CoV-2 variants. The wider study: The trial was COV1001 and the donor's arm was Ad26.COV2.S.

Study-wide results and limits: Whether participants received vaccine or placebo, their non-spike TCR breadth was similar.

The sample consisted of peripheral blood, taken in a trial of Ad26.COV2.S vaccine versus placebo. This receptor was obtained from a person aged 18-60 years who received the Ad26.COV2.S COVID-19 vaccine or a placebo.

The CDR3: CASSRSRADNQPQHF. For the CDR3, the DNA is TGTGCCAGCAGTAGATCCAGGGCTGACAATCAGCCCCAGCATTTT. V and J are TRBV6-2 or TRBV6-3 and TRBJ1-5; D perhaps matches TRBD1 (5 bases). CDR1 and CDR2 (germline): MNHEY, SVGEGT. V was pared by 5 bases and J by 3 bases, with 14 bases between. The CDR3 consists of 15 residues.